This is a list of T cell receptor beta chains from one sample in a study of OX40 agonist ivuxolimab in advanced cancers. Measured with immunoSEQ multiplex PCR; TCRdb has only the in-frame clones, and not every one. Found here are 65,000 to 70,000 clones, roughly 85% of them singletons; the top ten hold 11%. The material sequenced was CD4+ or CD8+ T cells sorted from blood, taken in a trial of the OX40 agonist ivuxolimab. The receptors derive from an adult with an advanced solid tumor such as melanoma, head and neck, liver or kidney cancer. CDR3s include the opening cysteine and the closing phenylalanine or tryptophan. A D gene is named only where the DNA matches it firmly. The size of a clone is reported for some rows only, either as once, few or many, or as a class for expanded clones.

>many|TRBV4-1|TRBJ1-3|NA
CASSQRLTPNSGNTIYF
TGCGCCAGCAGCCAAAGATTGACTCCGAACTCTGGAAACACCATATATTTT
>NA|TRBV5-4|TRBJ2-2|NA
CASSQELGGNPGELFF
TGTGCCAGCAGCCAAGAGCTAGGGGGTAATCCCGGGGAGCTGTTTTTT
>NA|TRBV7-2|TRBJ2-3|NA
CASSLALGGADTQYF
TGTGCCAGCAGCTTAGCGCTGGGAGGAGCAGATACGCAGTATTTT
>once|TRBV6-6|TRBJ1-1|NA
CASSYDRARQEAFF
TGTGCCAGCAGTTATGATAGGGCGAGGCAGGAGGCTTTCTTT
>NA|TRBV2|TRBJ2-4|NA
CASSEALSGGRNIQYF
TGTGCCAGCAGTGAAGCGCTCTCAGGGGGGAGAAACATTCAGTACTTC
>NA|TRBV28|TRBJ1-5|NA
CASSPEGQGNQPQHF
TGTGCCAGCAGCCCCGAGGGGCAAGGCAATCAGCCCCAGCATTTT
>NA|TRBV21-1|TRBJ1-4|NA
CASSRQGATNEKLFF
TGTGCCAGCAGCAGACAGGGGGCAACTAATGAAAAACTGTTTTTT
>few|TRBV11-2|TRBJ2-2|TRBD2
CASSLQAGTNTGELFF
TGTGCCAGCAGCTTACAAGCGGGAACGAACACCGGGGAGCTGTTTTTT
>NA|TRBV9|TRBJ2-3|NA
CASSGTTDTQYF
TGTGCCAGCAGCGGAACCACAGATACGCAGTATTTT
>NA|TRBV5-1|TRBJ2-5|TRBD2
CASSPTSGSTETQYF
TGCGCCAGCAGCCCGACTAGCGGGAGCACAGAGACCCAGTACTTC
>NA|TRBV7-9|TRBJ2-7|NA
CASSRVGGGSYEQYF
TGTGCCAGCAGCAGAGTAGGGGGAGGCTCCTACGAGCAGTACTTC
>NA|TRBV6-1|TRBJ1-5|NA
CASIDSRDYQPQHF
TGTGCCAGCATTGACTCCCGGGACTATCAGCCCCAGCATTTT
>NA|TRBV7-8|TRBJ1-1|NA
CASSFAGLRTEAFF
TGTGCCAGCAGCTTTGCCGGGTTACGGACTGAAGCTTTCTTT
>NA|TRBV5-1|TRBJ2-7|NA
CASRRGHSLDEQYF
TGCGCCAGCAGGCGAGGGCACTCCCTCGACGAGCAGTACTTC
>NA|TRBV18|TRBJ2-6|NA
CASSNSGANVLTF
TGTGCCAGCTCCAACTCTGGGGCCAACGTCCTGACTTTC
>NA|TRBV6-6|TRBJ2-1|TRBD1
CASSRLPGQGNNEQFF
TGTGCCAGCAGTAGACTCCCGGGACAGGGGAACAATGAGCAGTTCTTC
>NA|TRBV9|TRBJ1-5|NA
CASSVAGQLNQPQHF
TGTGCCAGCAGCGTAGCTGGACAATTAAATCAGCCCCAGCATTTT
>NA|TRBV10-3|TRBJ2-1|TRBD2
CAINGLAGEDSYNEQFF
TGTGCCATCAACGGACTAGCGGGAGAGGACTCCTACAATGAGCAGTTCTTC
>NA|TRBV4-3|TRBJ2-5|NA
CASSQDPLHRGETQYF
TGCGCCAGCAGCCAAGACCCATTGCACCGGGGGGAGACCCAGTACTTC
>few|TRBV7-3|TRBJ1-2|NA
CASSLDGNYGYTF
TGTGCCAGCAGCTTGGACGGTAACTATGGCTACACCTTC
>NA|TRBV4-2|TRBJ1-2|NA
CASRTGASAYGYTF
TGTGCCAGCAGGACTGGGGCCTCAGCTTATGGCTACACCTTC
>NA|TRBV10-3|TRBJ2-1|NA
CAIKGEVSNNEQFF
TGTGCCATCAAAGGGGAGGTCTCCAACAATGAGCAGTTCTTC
>NA|TRBV28|TRBJ2-3|TRBD2
CATELAGGPRNTQYF
TGTGCCACCGAACTAGCGGGGGGGCCGCGGAATACGCAGTATTTT
>NA|TRBV4-3|TRBJ1-2|NA
CASSQIRVANYGYTF
TGCGCCAGCAGCCAAATCAGGGTAGCCAACTATGGCTACACCTTC
>NA|TRBV28|TRBJ2-1|NA
CASYAGATYNEQFF
TGTGCCAGCTATGCGGGCGCCACCTACAATGAGCAGTTCTTC
>NA|TRBV28|TRBJ1-2|NA
CASSRQGYGYTF
TGTGCCAGCAGTCGTCAGGGGTATGGCTACACCTTC
>NA|TRBV4-3|TRBJ2-1|NA
CASSQDRQPEQFF
TGCGCCAGCAGCCAAGATCGGCAGCCCGAGCAGTTCTTC
>NA|TRBV27|TRBJ2-7|TRBD2
CASRREGYYEQYF
TGTGCCAGTCGACGGGAGGGATACTACGAGCAGTACTTC
>few|TRBV19|TRBJ2-4|NA
CASTSVAKNIQYF
TGTGCCAGTACCTCAGTAGCCAAAAACATTCAGTACTTC
>NA|TRBV20-1|TRBJ2-5|NA
CSAVQGETQYF
TGCAGTGCGGTGCAGGGAGAGACCCAGTACTTC
>few|TRBV28|TRBJ1-2|TRBD1
CASSLYRGAYGYTF
TGTGCCAGCAGTTTATACAGGGGAGCCTATGGCTACACCTTC
>NA|TRBV10-3|TRBJ1-2|TRBD1
CAISPTGTGSQGYGYTF
TGTGCCATCAGCCCTACCGGGACAGGGTCCCAAGGGTATGGCTACACCTTC
>NA|TRBV5-4|TRBJ1-6|NA
CASSNGQKNYNSPLHF
TGTGCCAGCAGCAACGGACAGAAAAACTATAATTCACCCCTCCACTTT
>NA|TRBV6-1|TRBJ1-6|NA
CASSDPGTSPPLHF
TGTGCCAGCAGTGATCCCGGGACATCCCCACCCCTCCACTTT
>NA|TRBV12-2|TRBJ1-3|NA
CASRLARKEYRSGNTIYF
TGTGCAAGTCGCTTAGCGCGTAAGGAATATCGCTCTGGAAACACCATATATTTT
>NA|TRBV2|TRBJ1-5|NA
CASSVSGNQHF
TGTGCCAGCAGTGTTTCAGGGAACCAGCATTTT
>once|TRBV9|TRBJ1-4|NA
CASSPRQGTTNEKLFF
TGTGCCAGCAGCCCCCGGCAGGGCACAACTAATGAAAAACTGTTTTTT
>few|TRBV6-5|TRBJ1-5|NA
CASSYGGYSNQPQHF
TGTGCCAGCAGTTACGGTGGATATAGCAATCAGCCCCAGCATTTT
>few|TRBV30|TRBJ2-1|TRBD2
CAFKISGRNNEQFF
TGTGCCTTCAAAATTAGCGGGAGAAACAATGAGCAGTTCTTC
>NA|TRBV11-2|TRBJ2-7|NA
CASSLVHQSYEQYF
TGTGCCAGCAGCTTAGTTCATCAGAGCTACGAGCAGTACTTC
>NA|TRBV7-9|TRBJ1-1|NA
CASSLAVVGYTEAFF
TGTGCCAGCAGCTTAGCGGTCGTGGGTTACACTGAAGCTTTCTTT
>NA|TRBV5-1|TRBJ2-5|TRBD1
CASSLVTGGGGETQYF
TGCGCCAGCAGCTTGGTTACAGGGGGCGGTGGGGAGACCCAGTACTTC
>NA|TRBV28|TRBJ1-5|NA
CASSSAGHYSNQPQHF
TGTGCCAGCAGTTCGGCAGGGCACTATAGCAATCAGCCCCAGCATTTT
>NA|TRBV27|TRBJ2-3|TRBD2
CASRGTSGSDTQYF
TGTGCCAGCAGGGGGACTAGCGGGTCAGATACGCAGTATTTT
>NA|TRBV7-9|TRBJ2-5|NA
CASSLVGETQYF
TGTGCCAGCAGCTTAGTTGGGGAGACCCAGTACTTC
>few|TRBV12-5|TRBJ1-6|NA
CASGVGITNSPLHF
TGTGCTAGTGGGGTTGGAATTACGAATTCACCCCTCCACTTT
>NA|TRBV13|TRBJ2-5|NA
CASSPPWVEETQYF
TGTGCCAGCAGCCCCCCATGGGTCGAAGAGACCCAGTACTTC
>NA|TRBV6-5|TRBJ2-3|TRBD2
CASSKLAGWGDTQYF
TGTGCCAGCAGCAAACTAGCGGGGTGGGGGGATACGCAGTATTTT
>NA|TRBV19|TRBJ1-2|NA
CASSIGGSYGYTF
TGTGCCAGTAGTATAGGGGGCAGCTATGGCTACACCTTC
>NA|TRBV7-9|TRBJ2-1|NA
CASSLRKGADNEQFF
TGTGCCAGCAGCTTACGCAAAGGGGCAGACAATGAGCAGTTCTTC
>NA|TRBV4-2|TRBJ1-3|TRBD1
CASSQDRSDRGLGNTIYF
TGTGCCAGCAGCCAAGATCGGAGCGACAGGGGGCTTGGAAACACCATATATTTT
>NA|TRBV14|TRBJ1-2|NA
CASSQLQLPRVGYTF
TGTGCCAGCAGCCAATTGCAGCTTCCGAGAGTCGGCTACACCTTC
>NA|TRBV19|TRBJ2-2|NA
CASSLGGTGELFF
TGTGCCAGTAGTCTAGGGGGTACCGGGGAGCTGTTTTTT
>NA|TRBV28|TRBJ2-7|NA
CASSRAPTTSYEQYF
TGTGCCAGCAGCCGAGCCCCTACCACCTCCTACGAGCAGTACTTC
>few|TRBV9|TRBJ1-1|NA
CASSARDRYGGMNTEAFF
TGTGCCAGCAGCGCCCGGGACCGCTATGGGGGGATGAACACTGAAGCTTTCTTT